The 22 T cell receptor beta chains reported below all come from one sample, sequenced in a study of cytomegalovirus exposure and HLA in healthy donors. A multiplex PCR was run with 60 Vbeta primers and 13 Jbeta primers. Produced via immunoSEQ multiplex PCR; TCRdb's table is partial and in-frame only. The repertoire holds roughly 93,000 clones, with 70% to 80% as singletons. The specimen sequenced was PBMCs. All receptors come from a man under 40 in good health and CMV-seronegative.

This clone was seen a few times. The rearrangement joins TRBV4-1 to TRBJ1-4; D gene unclear. Trimming took 3 bases from V and 7 from J, leaving 15 bases between them. Germline CDR1 and CDR2: MGHRA and YSYEKL. The CDR3 covers 15 residues. The CDR3 DNA is TGCGCCAGCAGCCACACCCTCCGAGGGATTGAAAAACTGTTTTTT. Amino acids: CASSHTLRGIEKLFF.

This clone was picked up a small number of times. V gene TRBV6-1 combines with J gene TRBJ2-1; maybe TRBD2 (5 bases). The CDR3 is made up of 16 amino acids. Trimming left V 4 bases short and J 7 bases short, with 20 bases between. Germline CDR1 MNHNS, CDR2 SASEGT. CDR3 DNA: TGTGCCAGCAGTGGTGTTAGGACTGGCTCTAGAAATGAGCAGTTCTTC. Translating it yields CASSGVRTGSRNEQFF.

CDR3 DNA: TGTGCCAGTAGTATGGGGACAGGGGCGGGAGATACGCAGTATTTT. It codes for CASSMGTGAGDTQYF. The chain links TRBV19 to TRBJ2-3, with TRBD1 identical over 10 bases. V was pared by 3 bases and J by 5 bases, with 5 bases of the junction left unmatched. The CDR3 extends over 15 amino acids. CDR1 is LNHDA, CDR2 SQIVND, per germline (reference sequence).

V usage is TRBV5-4 and J usage is TRBJ2-2, with 7 positions matching TRBD1. The CDR3 sequence is 15 residues long. Germline values: CDR1 SGHNT, CDR2 YYREEE (reference sequence). V gave up 5 bases and J gave up 3 bases; unmatched junction bases: 7. CDR3 sequence (DNA): TGTGCCAGCAGGTACACAGGGGTCGACACCGGGGAGCTGTTTTTT. It translates to CASRYTGVDTGELFF. The entire variable domain, with the rest obtained from reference TRBV5-4 and TRBJ2-2, is as follows: ETGVTQSPTHLIKTRGQQVTLRCSSQSGHNTVSWYQQALGQGPQFIFQYYREEENGRGNFPPRFSGLQFPNYSSELNVNALELDDSALYLCASRYTGVDTGELFFGEGSRLTVL.

This clone was counted a single time. The V call is TRBV2, the J call TRBJ2-3; D is possibly TRBD2 (7 bases). This CDR3 region has 12 residues. V was pared by 8 bases and J by 5 bases, with 11 bases between. Germline-derived CDR1 and CDR2 are SNHLY and FYNNEI. This chain's CDR3 is CASSGGVDTQYF. DNA of the CDR3: TGTGCCAGCTCGGGGGGCGTAGATACGCAGTATTTT.

The rearrangement links TRBV7-2 to TRBJ1-2; 7 bases are a match to TRBD1. The junction had 10 bases not matched to a gene; V was cut back by 2 bases and J by 7 bases. Per germline, CDR1 SGHTA and CDR2 FQGNSA. CDR3 size: 15 residues. Here the CDR3 DNA reads TGTGCCAGCAGCTTACTAGGGGGCGAAGGTGTTGGCTACACCTTC. Translation: CASSLLGGEGVGYTF.

V gene TRBV7-2 combines with J gene TRBJ2-5; 11 bases line up with TRBD2. The CDR3 is 15 residues long. CDR1 and CDR2 from the germline V gene are SGHTA and FQGNSA. J was trimmed by 4 bases and V by 5 bases; bases with no gene match: 6. The CDR3 region has the DNA TGTGCCAGCAGCCTTAGCGGGGGGGCCGGAGAGACCCAGTACTTC. Protein: CASSLSGGAGETQYF.

V gene TRBV7-9 combines with J gene TRBJ1-4; no clear D gene. CDR1 is SEHNR, CDR2 FQNEAQ, per germline (reference sequence). The V end was cut by 1 base, the J end by 7 bases, with 13 bases between. The length of the CDR3 is 15 residues. Here the CDR3 DNA reads TGTGCCAGCAGCTTAGTATTAGCGGGTACTGAAAAACTGTTTTTT. This encodes CASSLVLAGTEKLFF.

The V gene is TRBV5-1, the J gene TRBJ1-5; the D gene is possibly TRBD1 (5 bases). Germline V gene sequence: CDR1 SGHRS, CDR2 YFSETQ. V lost 4 bases to trimming and J lost 5 bases, with 16 bases between them. This CDR3 comprises 15 residues. The CDR3 region is CASSLTFGGYQPQHF. The CDR3 region has the DNA TGCGCCAGCAGCCTTACTTTCGGGGGTTATCAGCCCCAGCATTTT.

The rearrangement uses TRBV18 and TRBJ1-1; no definite D call. Trimming took off 3 bases at V and 0 bases at J, with 8 bases between the two ends. CDR3 length: 14 amino acids. Germline lookup yields CDR1 KGHSH and CDR2 LQKENI. CDR3: CASSPQEVNTEAFF. CDR3 bases: TGTGCCAGCTCACCCCAGGAAGTGAACACTGAAGCTTTCTTT.

V is TRBV7-2 and J is TRBJ2-7; 10 nucleotides align to TRBD1. The CDR3 totals 13 residues. The V segment lost 5 bases and the J segment 4 bases; nucleotides outside the gene matches: 2. In germline, CDR1 is SGHTA, CDR2 FQGNSA. CDR3 loop: CASSKDRGYEQYF. For the CDR3, the DNA is TGTGCCAGCAGCAAGGACAGGGGGTACGAGCAGTACTTC.

V usage is TRBV4-2 and J usage is TRBJ2-2; 7 bases line up with TRBD2. This CDR3 is 17 amino acids long. Germline V gene sequence: CDR1 LGHNA, CDR2 YNFKEQ. Trimming took 0 bases from V and 1 from J; bases not matched to a gene: 5. The CDR3 coding sequence is TGTGCCAGCAGCCAAGAGGGAGGGGCATTGAACACCGGGGAGCTGTTTTTT. Protein product: CASSQEGGALNTGELFF.

The CDR3 region is CASSATGTGVLYGYTF. The DNA of the CDR3 is TGCGCCAGCAGCGCAACAGGGACAGGGGTATTGTATGGCTACACCTTC. The chain combines TRBV5-1 with TRBJ1-2; 10 bases line up with TRBD1. Losses at the gene ends were 4 bases for V and 5 bases for J; bases not matched to a gene: 11. Germline assignment: CDR1 SGHRS and CDR2 YFSETQ. CDR3 length equals 16 residues.

This rearrangement joins TRBV5-1 to TRBJ2-1, with D tentatively TRBD1 (8 bases). The germline V gene encodes CDR1 SGHRS and CDR2 YFSETQ. V lost 0 bases, J lost 3 bases, and 19 bases lay in between. The CDR3 consists of 18 residues. The DNA of the CDR3 is TGCGCCAGCAGCTTGGGGCCTAGACAGGGGAGGGACTACAATGAGCAGTTCTTC. It is translated as CASSLGPRQGRDYNEQFF.

This clone was picked up a small number of times. V is TRBV5-1 and J is TRBJ2-7; 10 nucleotides match TRBD1. In germline, CDR1 is SGHRS, CDR2 YFSETQ. This CDR3 is 15 amino acids long. Trimming at V came to 5 bases and at J to 3 bases, leaving 8 bases not matched to a gene. CDR3 region: CASSQAGTGVYEQYF. CDR3 sequence (DNA): TGCGCCAGCAGTCAAGCCGGGACAGGGGTCTACGAGCAGTACTTC. The variable domain in full, with the rest retrieved from reference TRBV5-1 and TRBJ2-7, is KAGVTQTPRYLIKTRGQQVTLSCSPISGHRSVSWYQQTPGQGLQFLFEYFSETQRNKGNFPGRFSGRQFSNSRSEMNVSTLELGDSALYLCASSQAGTGVYEQYFGPGTRLTVT.

This chain links TRBV13 with TRBJ2-1, with 10 bases lining up with TRBD2. This CDR3 contains 17 residues. CDR1 PRHDT and CDR2 FYEKMQ come from the germline V gene (reference sequence). V lost 0 bases to trimming and J lost 10 bases; unmatched junction nucleotides: 12. CDR3 bases: TGTGCCAGCAGCTTAGGAGGTGGCCTAGCGGGAGTTGGGGAGCAGTTCTTC. Its protein product is CASSLGGGLAGVGEQFF.

The chain employs TRBV7-7 and TRBJ2-1, with D tentatively TRBD2 (6 bases). CDR1 is SSHAT and CDR2 is FNYEAQ in the germline V gene (reference sequence). Trimming took 2 bases from V and 5 from J, leaving 10 bases between them. The CDR3 runs 14 residues. In DNA form, the CDR3 reads TGTGCCAGCAGCTTAACGGGGGTGAACAATGAGCAGTTCTTC. Translating it yields CASSLTGVNNEQFF. The complete variable domain, with remaining parts taken from reference TRBV7-7 and TRBJ2-1, reads GAGVSQSPRYKVTKRGQDVTLRCDPISSHATLYWYQQALGQGPEFLTYFNYEAQPDKSGLPSDRFSAERPEGSISTLTIQRTEQRDSAMYRCASSLTGVNNEQFFGPGTRLTVL.

This chain links TRBV5-1 with TRBJ2-3; 7 bases match TRBD1. Germline loops: CDR1 SGHRS, CDR2 YFSETQ. The CDR3 length is 16 residues. Trimming at V came to 0 bases and at J to 0 bases, leaving 4 bases not matched to a gene. The CDR3 DNA reads TGCGCCAGCAGCTTGGAGACAGGGCACAGCACAGATACGCAGTATTTT. It codes for CASSLETGHSTDTQYF.

The gene calls are TRBV6-5 and TRBJ2-1; D is uncertain. V shed 2 bases and J shed 2 bases, with 7 bases lying between them. Per germline, CDR1 MNHEY and CDR2 SVGAGI. This CDR3 spans 14 amino acids. Here the CDR3 reads CASSYELPYNEQFF. The CDR3 nucleotides read TGTGCCAGCAGTTACGAACTACCCTACAATGAGCAGTTCTTC.

CDR3 sequence reads: CADIPLSGTGGTEAFF. CDR3 nucleotide sequence: TGTGCCGACATCCCCCTTTCAGGGACAGGGGGCACTGAAGCTTTCTTT. The chain carries TRBV28 and TRBJ1-1; 11 bases map to TRBD1. The CDR3 consists of 16 residues. Per the germline V gene, CDR1 is MDHEN and CDR2 is SYDVKM. The V segment lost 11 bases and the J segment 4 bases; nucleotides outside the gene matches: 15. Looking up the rest from reference TRBV28 and TRBJ1-1 gives the full variable domain: DVKVTQSSRYLVKRTGEKVFLECVQDMDHENMFWYRQDPGLGLRLIYFSYDVKMKEKGDIPEGYSVSREKKERFSLILESASTNQTSMYLCADIPLSGTGGTEAFFGQGTRLTVV.

J is TRBJ2-5 and V is TRBV7-7; possible D gene TRBD2, 6 bases. The germline V gene encodes CDR1 SSHAT and CDR2 FNYEAQ (reference sequence). CDR3 length: 17 residues. Trimming removed 5 bases at V and 3 bases at J, with 22 bases between. The CDR3 sequence is CASSRGRLTRAEETQYF. In DNA, the CDR3 is TGTGCCAGCAGCCGAGGGAGATTGACTAGAGCGGAAGAGACCCAGTACTTC. The entire variable domain, with the rest obtained from reference TRBV7-7 and TRBJ2-5, is as follows: GAGVSQSPRYKVTKRGQDVTLRCDPISSHATLYWYQQALGQGPEFLTYFNYEAQPDKSGLPSDRFSAERPEGSISTLTIQRTEQRDSAMYRCASSRGRLTRAEETQYFGPGTRLLVL.

The chain couples TRBV7-9 to TRBJ2-7; 7 bases are shared with TRBD2. This CDR3 contains 13 residues. Germline V CDR1 and CDR2: SEHNR, FQNEAQ (reference sequence). With V trimmed by 3 bases and J by 6 bases, 5 bases remained unmatched. The CDR3 sequence is CASSFGLDFEQYV. As DNA, the CDR3 is TGTGCCAGCAGCTTCGGACTAGATTTCGAGCAGTACGTC.